A single sample is the source of the 19 T cell receptor beta chains below, sequenced in a study of T cells after yellow fever vaccination. From the 5' RACE reads, TCRdb called clonotypes with MiXCR, one entry per CDR3 protein. The sample consists of approximately 260,000 distinct CDR3 sequences, 10% to 15% of them appearing once. The sample here was CD4+ T cells sorted from PBMCs, taken 45 days after the yellow fever booster vaccination. Receptor source: a man aged 30 to 45 who received the YFV17D yellow fever vaccine.

The rearrangement links TRBV24-1 to TRBJ2-5; perhaps TRBD2 as D (5 bases). The CDR3 runs to 12 residues. The V gene's germline CDR1 is KGHDR and CDR2 SFDVKD. V shed 11 bases and J shed 4 bases, with 13 bases lying between them. The CDR3 sequence is CAINGGRETQYF. The DNA of the CDR3 is TGTGCCATCAATGGAGGTCGAGAGACCCAGTACTTC.

This clonotype was recorded many times. The rearrangement joins TRBV5-5 to TRBJ2-3; the match to TRBD2 covers 14 bases. The CDR3 consists of 16 residues. The ends lost 5 bases at V and 4 bases at J; junction bases unmatched: 6. Germline loops: CDR1 SGHKS, CDR2 YYEKEE (reference sequence). CDR3 sequence reads: CASRVGTSGSADTQYF. Written as DNA, the CDR3 is TGTGCCAGCAGGGTCGGGACTAGCGGGAGTGCAGATACGCAGTATTTT.

A few counts support this clonotype. The rearrangement joins TRBV20-1 to TRBJ1-4, with TRBD1 identical over 7 bases. V gave up 5 bases and J gave up 4 bases; unmatched junction bases: 10. The CDR3 has 15 residues. CDR1 DFQATT and CDR2 SNEGSKA come from the germline V gene (reference sequence). This chain's CDR3 is CSAAKGQVLNEKLFF. CDR3 nucleotide sequence: TGCAGTGCTGCGAAAGGACAGGTTCTTAATGAAAAACTGTTTTTT.

This clonotype has a handful of counts. The CDR3 loop is CSVEEGSAGETQYF. DNA of the CDR3: TGCAGCGTTGAAGAGGGATCAGCGGGGGAGACCCAGTACTTC. The rearrangement joins TRBV29-1 to TRBJ2-5, with 7 positions matching TRBD2. Germline lookup yields CDR1 SQVTM and CDR2 ANQGSEA. This CDR3 region has 14 residues. The V segment lost 0 bases and the J segment 5 bases; nucleotides outside the gene matches: 6.

The V and J genes are TRBV12-3 or TRBV12-4 and TRBJ2-7, with D uncertain. V lost 2 bases and J 9 bases, leaving 8 bases between the germline ends. The CDR3 is made up of 11 amino acids. This CDR3 reads CASSLTEGQYF. The CDR3 nucleotides are TGTGCCAGCAGTTTAACGGAAGGGCAGTACTTC.

The chain is built from TRBV7-8 and TRBJ2-7; D is ambiguous. This CDR3 is 13 amino acids long. Germline V gene sequence: CDR1 SGHVS, CDR2 FQNEAQ. Between the trimmed V and J ends, which lost 4 bases and 9 bases, there was a span of 16 bases. CDR3 nucleotide sequence: TGTGCCAGCAGCTCCCCGGCTCCCGGAGTGCAGTACTTC. Its translation is CASSSPAPGVQYF.

The V gene is TRBV6-2 or TRBV6-3, the J gene TRBJ1-2, with TRBD1 matching 8 bases. The CDR3 spans 13 residues. Germline V gene data show CDR1 as MNHEY and CDR2 as SVGEGT. V lost 4 bases to trimming and J lost 6 bases; unmatched junction nucleotides: 4. The CDR3 region is CASSLQGVNGYTF. DNA of the CDR3: TGTGCCAGCAGTTTACAGGGGGTGAATGGCTACACCTTC.

This chain links TRBV7-2 with TRBJ1-4; D may be TRBD1 (6 bases). Germline lookup yields CDR1 SGHTA and CDR2 FQGNSA. The germline V and J ends were trimmed by 7 bases and 7 bases, with 19 bases remaining between them. CDR3 length: 15 residues. This CDR3 is CASTSVGGRGEKLFF. As DNA, the CDR3 is TGTGCCAGCACCTCGGTCGGGGGGCGTGGTGAAAAACTGTTTTTT.

The table lists this clonotype with a few counts. V gene TRBV20-1 combines with J gene TRBJ2-1; 14 nucleotides align to TRBD2. Germline V gene sequence: CDR1 DFQATT, CDR2 SNEGSKA (reference sequence). CDR3 length: 14 amino acids. Trimming cost V 5 bases and J 8 bases; bases outside gene matches: 5. The DNA of the CDR3 is TGCAGTGCTTCCGGGACTAGCGGGAGAGATGAGCAGTTCTTC. This translates into CSASGTSGRDEQFF.

A word on this clonotype: One end of the junction does not line up with germline, which may come from a read error. The chain recombines TRBV3-1 with TRBJ2-7; D ambiguous. Germline lookup yields CDR1 LGHDT and CDR2 YNNKEL (reference sequence). The CDR3 is made up of 16 amino acids. The CDR3 reads CATSSHTGSTQNEQYF. The CDR3 nucleotides are TGTGCCACCAGCTCACACACCGGAAGCACCCAGAACGAGCAGTACTTC.

J is TRBJ2-5 and V is TRBV7-2; D is perhaps TRBD2 (5 bases). Germline CDR1 and CDR2: SGHTA and FQGNSA. Trimming cost V 5 bases and J 5 bases, with 12 bases left between them. The CDR3 is made up of 13 amino acids. The CDR3 region is CASSPSYFETQYF. In nucleotides, the CDR3 is TGTGCCAGCAGCCCTAGCTATTTCGAGACCCAGTACTTC.

This clonotype was seen many times. The chain employs TRBV6-5 and TRBJ2-3, with TRBD2 identical over 8 bases. This CDR3 is built from 13 residues. The germline gives CDR1 MNHEY, CDR2 SVGAGI. J was trimmed by 4 bases and V by 4 bases; bases with no gene match: 1. In DNA form, the CDR3 reads TGTGCCAGCAGTTTGGGACTAGCAGATACGCAGTATTTT. Translated, it gives CASSLGLADTQYF.

The chain links TRBV5-6 to TRBJ2-1; a weak D match, TRBD2 (6 bases). The CDR3 is 12 amino acids. V lost 4 bases, J lost 12 bases, and 14 bases lay in between. Germline lookup yields CDR1 SGHDT and CDR2 YYEEEE. CDR3 loop: CASSAASVRQFF. In nucleotides, the CDR3 is TGTGCCAGCAGCGCTGCTAGCGTTAGGCAGTTCTTC.

This clonotype turned up a few times. The rearrangement links TRBV2 to TRBJ1-2, with D perhaps TRBD1 (5 bases). Germline loops: CDR1 SNHLY, CDR2 FYNNEI. V was clipped by 6 bases and J by 0 bases, with 5 bases between them. The CDR3 covers 12 residues. CDR3 loop: CASRTANYGYTF. Here the CDR3 DNA reads TGTGCCAGCAGGACAGCTAACTATGGCTACACCTTC.

This clonotype was detected many times. Written as DNA, the CDR3 is TGCGCCAGCAGTCCGGGACAGAACTACGAGCAGTACTTC. This translates into CASSPGQNYEQYF. The rearrangement uses TRBV5-1 and TRBJ2-7, with 7 bases aligning to TRBD1. CDR1 is SGHRS and CDR2 is YFSETQ in the germline V gene. CDR3 length: 13 residues. V gave up 5 bases and J gave up 3 bases; unmatched junction bases: 5. The whole variable domain, remainder taken from reference TRBV5-1 and TRBJ2-7, is KAGVTQTPRYLIKTRGQQVTLSCSPISGHRSVSWYQQTPGQGLQFLFEYFSETQRNKGNFPGRFSGRQFSNSRSEMNVSTLELGDSALYLCASSPGQNYEQYFGPGTRLTVT.

This clonotype was recorded a few times. The chain carries TRBV6-6 and TRBJ2-2, with D hard to call. CDR3 length equals 13 residues. V lost 8 bases, J lost 0 bases, and 7 bases lay in between. CDR1 and CDR2 from the germline V gene are MNHNY and SVGAGI (reference sequence). CDR3 DNA sequence: TGTGCCAGCCGTGGTTCGAACACCGGGGAGCTGTTTTTT. Amino acids: CASRGSNTGELFF.

This clonotype was recorded a few times. The genes are TRBV7-9 and TRBJ2-1; tentative D call: TRBD2 (6 bases). The V end lost 8 bases, the J end lost 3 bases, and 11 bases lay between the germline ends. The germline V gene has CDR1 SEHNR and CDR2 FQNEAQ (reference sequence). The CDR3 is made up of 13 amino acids. CDR3 DNA: TGTGCCAGCTGCCCGGACTACTACAATGAGCAGTTCTTC. The encoded protein is CASCPDYYNEQFF. Combining the CDR3 with reference TRBV7-9 and TRBJ2-1 gives the whole variable domain DTGVSQNPRHKITKRGQNVTFRCDPISEHNRLYWYRQTLGQGPEFLTYFQNEAQLEKSRLLSDRFSAERPKGSFSTLEIQRTEQGDSAMYLCASCPDYYNEQFFGPGTRLTVL.

The sample holds a few counts of this clonotype. The V call is TRBV5-1, the J call TRBJ1-4, with D possibly being TRBD1 (6 bases). The CDR3 is made up of 16 amino acids. CDR1 and CDR2 (germline): SGHRS, YFSETQ. Trimming cost V 3 bases and J 4 bases, with 16 bases left between them. The CDR3 DNA is TGCGCCAGCAGCTCGGGGGCCGGGGCCAGTAATGAAAAACTGTTTTTT. This translates into CASSSGAGASNEKLFF.

This clonotype was counted only a few times. The V and J genes are TRBV20-1 and TRBJ2-5; D gene unclear. The CDR3 consists of 11 residues. Trimming shortened V by 4 bases and J by 5 bases, and 8 bases separated the two germline ends. The germline V gene encodes CDR1 DFQATT and CDR2 SNEGSKA (reference sequence). The CDR3 loop is CSATGSETQYF. The CDR3 region has the DNA TGCAGTGCTACAGGTTCTGAGACCCAGTACTTC.